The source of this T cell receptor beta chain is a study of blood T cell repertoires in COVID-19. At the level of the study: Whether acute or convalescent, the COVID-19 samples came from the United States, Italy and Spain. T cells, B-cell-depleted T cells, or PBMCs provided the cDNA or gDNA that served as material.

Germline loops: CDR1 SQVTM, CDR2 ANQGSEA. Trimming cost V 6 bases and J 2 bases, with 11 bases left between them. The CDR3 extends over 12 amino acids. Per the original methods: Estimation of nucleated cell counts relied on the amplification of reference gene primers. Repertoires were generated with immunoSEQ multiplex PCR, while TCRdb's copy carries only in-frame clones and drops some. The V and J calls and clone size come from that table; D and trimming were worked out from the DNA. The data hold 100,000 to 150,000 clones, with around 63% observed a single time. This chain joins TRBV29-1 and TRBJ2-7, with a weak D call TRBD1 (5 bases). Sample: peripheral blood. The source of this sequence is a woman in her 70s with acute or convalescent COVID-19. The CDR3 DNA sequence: TGCAGCGTCGATCTGGGGCCCTACGAGCAGTACTTC. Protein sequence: CSVDLGPYEQYF.